This T cell receptor beta chain was identified during a study of CXCR3-negative and CXCR3-positive naive CD8 T cells. Broader study findings: CXCR3-positive naive cells carried more hydrophobic TRB CDR3s than CXCR3-negative ones.

This CDR3 comprises 15 residues. The germline V gene has CDR1 MDHEN and CDR2 SYDVKM. The study made its TRB cDNA libraries by 5' RACE, adding UMI labels. Reprocessing the 5' RACE reads, TCRdb reports a single entry for every CDR3 protein and omits DNA. Reported are about 130,000 distinct CDR3 sequences; the ten largest clones contain 0.4% to 0.5%. As regards this clonotype: The antigen is undetermined.

The specimen sequenced was naive CXCR3+ CD8+ T cells from blood. Subset in this sample: CD45RO-CCR7+CD27+CD95- naive CD8+ T cells expressing CXCR3 (TNR3+). This chain links TRBV28 with TRBJ2-3; TCRdb reports TRBD2, a call that lacks DNA to check it against. The TCR sequence derives from a human donor in good health. Some clones in this sample may be carry-over from other donors' samples. CDR3 in amino acids: CASSFLAGVKDTQYF.